The 10 T cell receptor beta chains below come from one sample, sequenced in a study of T cell repertoires in ileal Crohn's disease (dated by TCRdb to about 2019). Explained via the paper, the time point label denotes: neoterminal ileum biopsy at postoperative endoscopy, about 6 months after surgery. Library prep was done by the immunoSEQ multiplex PCR assay. This is the immuneACCESS table as TCRdb keeps it, with only in-frame sequences that have V and J called. A part of the clones is gone; compared with another copy, unresolved V genes explain less than half, and the rest is unexplained. The sample includes tens of thousands of clones, with 85% to 90% observed a single time. Roughly 2% of the sample goes to the ten largest clones. Sequencing was performed on ileal tissue. These receptors were obtained from an adult with Crohn's disease.

CDR3 sequence: CSAENRDTQYF. CDR3 nucleotide sequence: TGCAGTGCTGAGAACAGGGATACGCAGTATTTT. The V gene is TRBV20-1, the J gene TRBJ2-3; the D gene is possibly TRBD1 (5 bases). Deletions cut 5 bases from V and 6 bases from J, with 9 bases between. Germline values: CDR1 DFQATT, CDR2 SNEGSKA (reference sequence). The CDR3 is 11 amino acids.

The V gene is TRBV6-4, the J gene TRBJ1-5; D might be TRBD1 (5 bases). The CDR3 runs 15 residues. Germline V CDR1 and CDR2: MRHNA, SNTAGT. The V gene lost 5 bases and the J gene lost 6 bases, with 17 bases spanning the gap. The CDR3 reads CASSPGQGGGQPQHF. The CDR3 nucleotides read TGTGCCAGCAGTCCAGGGCAGGGAGGCGGTCAGCCCCAGCATTTT.

The rearrangement joins TRBV10-3 to TRBJ2-3; 7 nucleotides match TRBD2. Germline loops: CDR1 ENHRY, CDR2 SYGVKD. The CDR3 is 14 amino acids. V trimming: 8 bases; J trimming: 2 bases; junction bases outside the gene matches: 7. This CDR3 is CAISSREYTDTQYF. CDR3 DNA: TGTGCCATCTCTTCGCGGGAGTACACAGATACGCAGTATTTT.

V usage is TRBV6-6 and J usage is TRBJ1-6, with D tentatively TRBD1 (6 bases). CDR3 size: 15 residues. The germline V gene encodes CDR1 MNHNY and CDR2 SVGAGI (reference sequence). Trimming shortened V by 8 bases and J by 0 bases, and 11 bases separated the two germline ends. In DNA, the CDR3 is TGTGCCAGCCGGACAGTGAGCTCCTATAATTCACCCCTCCACTTT. Amino acid sequence: CASRTVSSYNSPLHF.

The gene calls are TRBV19 and TRBJ1-5; 7 positions match TRBD1. Germline assignment: CDR1 LNHDA and CDR2 SQIVND (reference sequence). This CDR3 has 15 amino acids. With 6 bases clipped from V and 0 bases from J, the junction kept 5 bases outside the gene matches. For the CDR3, the DNA is TGTGCCAGTAGCCCGGGACAGACTAGCAATCAGCCCCAGCATTTT. This gives the protein CASSPGQTSNQPQHF. Full variable domain (remainder filled in from reference TRBV19 and TRBJ1-5): DGGITQSPKYLFRKEGQNVTLSCEQNLNHDAMYWYRQDPGQGLRLIYYSQIVNDFQKGDIAEGYSVSREKKESFPLTVTSAQKNPTAFYLCASSPGQTSNQPQHFGDGTRLSIL.

This CDR3 is CASKLRLAVSYEQYF. The DNA of the CDR3 is TGTGCCAGCAAACTACGGCTGGCGGTTTCCTACGAGCAGTACTTC. The J gene is TRBJ2-7, the V gene TRBV28; D is unresolved. CDR1 is MDHEN, CDR2 SYDVKM, per germline. Trimming stripped 7 bases from V and 1 base from J, with 17 bases between. This CDR3 has 15 residues.

V is TRBV5-8 and J is TRBJ1-4; 9 bases are shared with TRBD1. Germline CDR1 is SGHTS and CDR2 is YDEGEE. This CDR3 is 15 amino acids long. The ends lost 3 bases at V and 8 bases at J; junction bases unmatched: 8. The CDR3 is CASSSGDRDEEKLFF. The CDR3 coding sequence is TGTGCCAGCAGCTCCGGGGACAGGGACGAGGAAAAACTGTTTTTT.

The chain carries TRBV6-1 and TRBJ1-3; no clear D gene. CDR1 and CDR2 from the germline V gene are MNHNS and SASEGT. The CDR3 length is 18 residues. V gave up 3 bases and J gave up 3 bases, with 21 bases separating them. CDR3 protein: CASSEASRVLLIGNTIYF. The DNA for the CDR3 is TGTGCCAGCAGTGAGGCCTCGAGGGTCCTCCTTATTGGAAACACCATATATTTT.

The chain links TRBV11-3 to TRBJ2-2, with 9 positions matching TRBD2. The CDR3 has 15 residues. Germline V gives CDR1 SGHNT, CDR2 YENEEA. J gave up 7 bases and V 5 bases, and 8 bases lay outside the gene matches. CDR3: CASSPRTSDNGELFF. As DNA, the CDR3 is TGTGCCAGCAGCCCCCGGACTAGCGATAACGGGGAGCTGTTTTTT.

The chain couples TRBV4-2 to TRBJ1-3; a possible D gene is TRBD1 (6 bases). The CDR3 length is 16 residues. The germline gives CDR1 LGHNA, CDR2 YNFKEQ. Trimming shortened V by 0 bases and J by 4 bases, and 13 bases separated the two germline ends. CDR3 nucleotide sequence: TGTGCCAGCAGCCAAGAGGCACAGGGCATCGGAAACACCATATATTTT. Its translation is CASSQEAQGIGNTIYF.